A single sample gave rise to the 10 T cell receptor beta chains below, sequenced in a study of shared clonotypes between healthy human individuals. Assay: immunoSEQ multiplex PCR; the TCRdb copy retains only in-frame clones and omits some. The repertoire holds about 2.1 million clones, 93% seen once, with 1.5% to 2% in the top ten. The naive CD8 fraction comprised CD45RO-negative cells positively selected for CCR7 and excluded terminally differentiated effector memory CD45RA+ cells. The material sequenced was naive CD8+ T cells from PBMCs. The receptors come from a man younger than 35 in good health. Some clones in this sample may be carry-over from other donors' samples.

Here the CDR3 reads CASSNAPGVQPQHF. CDR3 coding DNA: TGTGCCAGCAGTAACGCTCCGGGGGTCCAGCCCCAGCATTTT. The chain has TRBV2 and TRBJ1-5; TRBD1 is a possible D gene (5 bases). The CDR3 covers 14 residues. Trimming pared 5 bases from V and 7 bases from J, leaving 15 bases between. From germline, CDR1 is SNHLY and CDR2 FYNNEI.

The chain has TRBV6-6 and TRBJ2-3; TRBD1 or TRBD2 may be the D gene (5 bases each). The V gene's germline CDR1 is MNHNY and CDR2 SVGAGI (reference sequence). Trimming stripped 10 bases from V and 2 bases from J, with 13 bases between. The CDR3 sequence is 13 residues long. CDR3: CATGDRNTDTQYF. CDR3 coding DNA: TGTGCCACCGGGGACCGCAACACAGATACGCAGTATTTT.

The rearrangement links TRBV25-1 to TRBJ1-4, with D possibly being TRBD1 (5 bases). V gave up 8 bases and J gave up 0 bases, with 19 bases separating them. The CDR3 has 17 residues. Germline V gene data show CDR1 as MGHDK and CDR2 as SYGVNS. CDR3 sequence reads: CASVGPDTSATNEKLFF. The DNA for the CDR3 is TGTGCCAGCGTCGGTCCGGACACGAGTGCAACTAATGAAAAACTGTTTTTT.

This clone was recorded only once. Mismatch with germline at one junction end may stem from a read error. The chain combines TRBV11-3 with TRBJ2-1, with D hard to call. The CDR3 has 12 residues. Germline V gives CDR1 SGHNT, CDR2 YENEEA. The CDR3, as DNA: TGTGCCAGCAGTTTAGGGCACAATGAGCAGTTCTTC. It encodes CASSLGHNEQFF.

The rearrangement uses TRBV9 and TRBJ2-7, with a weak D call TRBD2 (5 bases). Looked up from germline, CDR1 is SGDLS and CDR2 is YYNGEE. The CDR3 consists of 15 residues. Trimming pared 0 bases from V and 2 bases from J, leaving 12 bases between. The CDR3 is CASSVASGSTYEQYF. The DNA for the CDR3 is TGTGCCAGCAGCGTAGCCAGCGGCTCGACCTACGAGCAGTACTTC.

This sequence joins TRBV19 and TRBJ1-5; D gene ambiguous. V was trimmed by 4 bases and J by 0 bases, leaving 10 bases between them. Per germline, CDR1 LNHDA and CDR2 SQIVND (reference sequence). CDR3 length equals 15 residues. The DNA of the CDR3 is TGTGCCAGTAGTAGTCGATCGTATAGCAATCAGCCCCAGCATTTT. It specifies CASSSRSYSNQPQHF. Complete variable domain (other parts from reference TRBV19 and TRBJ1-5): DGGITQSPKYLFRKEGQNVTLSCEQNLNHDAMYWYRQDPGQGLRLIYYSQIVNDFQKGDIAEGYSVSREKKESFPLTVTSAQKNPTAFYLCASSSRSYSNQPQHFGDGTRLSIL.

Here the CDR3 DNA reads TGTGCCAGTAGTAGGGTCCGGGACGGAAGGCTAGTGAGCACAGATACGCAGTATTTT. Its protein product is CASSRVRDGRLVSTDTQYF. The rearrangement joins TRBV19 to TRBJ2-3; either TRBD1 or TRBD2 may fit D (5 bases each). V shed 4 bases and J shed 0 bases, with 23 bases lying between them. Per germline, CDR1 LNHDA and CDR2 SQIVND (reference sequence). This CDR3 is built from 19 residues. Full variable domain (remainder filled in from reference TRBV19 and TRBJ2-3): DGGITQSPKYLFRKEGQNVTLSCEQNLNHDAMYWYRQDPGQGLRLIYYSQIVNDFQKGDIAEGYSVSREKKESFPLTVTSAQKNPTAFYLCASSRVRDGRLVSTDTQYFGPGTRLTVL.

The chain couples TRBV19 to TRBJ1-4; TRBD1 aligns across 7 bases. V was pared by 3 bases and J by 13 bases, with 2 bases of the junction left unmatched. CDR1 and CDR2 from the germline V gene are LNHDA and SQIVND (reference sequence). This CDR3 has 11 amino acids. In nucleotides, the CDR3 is TGTGCCAGTAGTATGGCAGGGGGACTGTTTTTT. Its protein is CASSMAGGLFF.

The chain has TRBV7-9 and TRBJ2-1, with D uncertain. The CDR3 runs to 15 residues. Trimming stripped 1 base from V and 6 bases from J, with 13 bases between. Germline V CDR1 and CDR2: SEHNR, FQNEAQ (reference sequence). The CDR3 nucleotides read TGTGCCAGCAGCTTAGAACCCCGCCGGCCCAATGAGCAGTTCTTC. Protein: CASSLEPRRPNEQFF.

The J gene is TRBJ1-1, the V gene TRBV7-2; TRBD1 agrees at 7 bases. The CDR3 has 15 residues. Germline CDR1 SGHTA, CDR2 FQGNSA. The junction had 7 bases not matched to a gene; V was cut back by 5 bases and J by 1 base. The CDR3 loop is CASSIDDRANTEAFF. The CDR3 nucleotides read TGTGCCAGCAGCATCGACGACAGGGCGAACACTGAAGCTTTCTTT.